This T cell receptor (beta chain) was identified during a study of T cell responses to AZD1222 COVID-19 vaccine. The CDR3 length is 14 residues. The germline V gene encodes CDR1 LGHDT and CDR2 YNNKEL (reference sequence). Trimming took 1 base from V and 0 from J, leaving 4 bases between them. The table came from immunoSEQ multiplex PCR; TCRdb's copy has only in-frame clones and leaves some out. The sample consists of around 100,000 clones, 91% of them appearing once. The rearrangement joins TRBV3-1 (or the pseudogene TRBV3-2) to TRBJ2-1, with no clear D. This clonotype was obtained from an adult in good health. The material was peripheral blood, obtained on day 0 of AZD1222 vaccination. Here the CDR3 reads CASSQGGSYNEQFF. The CDR3 nucleotides are TGTGCCAGCAGCCAAGGAGGCTCCTACAATGAGCAGTTCTTC.